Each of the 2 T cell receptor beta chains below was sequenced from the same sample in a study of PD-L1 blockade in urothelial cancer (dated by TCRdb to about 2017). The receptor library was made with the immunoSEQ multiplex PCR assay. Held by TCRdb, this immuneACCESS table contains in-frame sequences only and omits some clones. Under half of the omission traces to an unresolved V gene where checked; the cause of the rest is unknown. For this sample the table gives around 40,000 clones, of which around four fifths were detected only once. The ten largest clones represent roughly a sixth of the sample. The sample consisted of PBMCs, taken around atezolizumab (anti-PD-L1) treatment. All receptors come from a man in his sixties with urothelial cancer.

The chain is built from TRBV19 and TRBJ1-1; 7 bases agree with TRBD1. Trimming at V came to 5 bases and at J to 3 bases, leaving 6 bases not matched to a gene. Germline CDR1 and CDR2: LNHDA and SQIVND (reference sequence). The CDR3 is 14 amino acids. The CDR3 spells CASSRTTGYTEAFF. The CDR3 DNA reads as TGTGCCAGTAGTCGGACGACAGGGTACACTGAAGCTTTCTTT.

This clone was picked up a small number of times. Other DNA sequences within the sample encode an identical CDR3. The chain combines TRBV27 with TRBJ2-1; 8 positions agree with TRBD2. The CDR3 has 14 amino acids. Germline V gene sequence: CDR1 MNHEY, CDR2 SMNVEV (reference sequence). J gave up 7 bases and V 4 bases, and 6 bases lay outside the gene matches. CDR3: CASSSGGAKNEQFF. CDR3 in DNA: TGTGCCAGCAGTTCGGGGGGGGCGAAGAATGAGCAGTTCTTC.